This T cell receptor beta chain was obtained from a study of blood T cell repertoires in COVID-19. About the research overall: T cells, B-cell-depleted T cells, or PBMCs provided the cDNA or gDNA that served as material.

The V and J ends lost 5 bases and 1 base, in that order; junction bases with no gene match: 6. From germline, CDR1 is SGHTA and CDR2 FQGNSA. The CDR3 covers 17 residues. Source study methods: Cell counts per sample came from amplifying reference gene primers. Only in-frame clones appear in the TCRdb table, and some are missing; sequencing was by immunoSEQ multiplex PCR. Clonal size and the V and J genes are those of that table, whereas D and trimming came from the DNA. The sample includes 210,000 or so clones, about 90% of them seen just once. The sample consisted of peripheral blood. This TCR was recovered from a woman in her sixties with acute or convalescent COVID-19. V usage is TRBV7-2 and J usage is TRBJ1-6; TRBD1 aligns across 9 bases. The CDR3 nucleotides are TGTGCCAGCAGCCGGGACAGGGCCCTATCCTATAATTCACCCCTCCACTTT. Protein: CASSRDRALSYNSPLHF. The full variable domain, in which reference TRBV7-2 and TRBJ1-6 provide the parts outside the CDR3, is GAGVSQSPSNKVTEKGKDVELRCDPISGHTALYWYRQSLGQGLEFLIYFQGNSAPDKSGLPSDRFSAERTGGSVSTLTIQRTQQEDSAVYLCASSRDRALSYNSPLHFGNGTRLTVT.